The 31 T cell receptor beta chains listed next were all sequenced from one sample in a study of CD8+ T cells in alopecia areata. RNA extraction was followed by reverse transcription into cDNA, which acted as the sequencing template. Produced via immunoSEQ multiplex PCR; TCRdb's table is partial and in-frame only. The table has 150,000 to 200,000 clones, about three fifths seen once. Treatment specified: oral pan-JAK inhibitor, 5-10 mg twice daily. Here the sequenced sample was CD4+ T cells sorted from blood, taken at week 24, from a patient treated with tofacitinib. These receptors originate from a human donor with alopecia areata.

A few counts support this clone. This chain joins TRBV19 and TRBJ1-1; tentatively, D is TRBD1 (5 bases). V was pared by 9 bases and J by 5 bases, with 19 bases between. Germline values: CDR1 LNHDA, CDR2 SQIVND (reference sequence). This CDR3 region has 14 residues. CDR3 sequence (DNA): TGTGCCAGCCGGGACTTAAGGCGTGTGACTGAAGCTTTCTTT. Translating gives CASRDLRRVTEAFF.

V gene TRBV5-1 combines with J gene TRBJ2-5, with a possible D match to TRBD2 (5 bases). This CDR3 has 15 amino acids. V was cut by 2 bases and J by 0 bases, with 11 bases left in between. The germline CDR1 and CDR2 sequences are SGHRS and YFSETQ. CDR3 sequence reads: CASSLLSGYQETQYF. CDR3 sequence (DNA): TGCGCCAGCAGCTTACTGTCGGGGTACCAAGAGACCCAGTACTTC.

CDR3 in amino acids: CASSQEEALPGELFF. The CDR3 DNA reads as TGCGCCAGCAGCCAAGAAGAAGCCCTGCCCGGGGAGCTGTTTTTT. The rearrangement uses TRBV4-3 and TRBJ2-2; D gene uncertain. V lost 0 bases to trimming and J lost 6 bases, with 11 bases between them. The germline gives CDR1 LGHNA, CDR2 YSLEER. This CDR3 is built from 15 residues.

This clone was seen only once. The chain couples TRBV27 to TRBJ2-1, with 7 bases fitting TRBD2. The CDR3 covers 15 residues. Germline V gives CDR1 MNHEY, CDR2 SMNVEV (reference sequence). Trimming at V came to 5 bases and at J to 3 bases, leaving 7 bases not matched to a gene. In DNA form, the CDR3 reads TGTGCCAGCAGTAGGGAGGGTTTGAGCTACAATGAGCAGTTCTTC. It is translated as CASSREGLSYNEQFF.

The chain employs TRBV7-9 and TRBJ2-7, with D perhaps TRBD1 (5 bases). Trimming cost V 5 bases and J 2 bases, with 10 bases left between them. The length of the CDR3 is 13 residues. The germline gives CDR1 SEHNR, CDR2 FQNEAQ (reference sequence). CDR3 amino acids: CASSALQAYEQYF. CDR3 coding DNA: TGTGCCAGCAGCGCGTTACAGGCCTACGAGCAGTACTTC.

The rearrangement uses TRBV19 and TRBJ1-2, with 8 bases identical to TRBD1. Germline CDR1 reads LNHDA; CDR2 reads SQIVND (reference sequence). The J segment lost 3 bases and the V segment lost 3 bases, leaving 3 bases of the junction unmatched. CDR3 length: 14 amino acids. In DNA form, the CDR3 reads TGTGCCAGTAGTATGGGACAGGAGTACTATGGCTACACCTTC. Its protein is CASSMGQEYYGYTF.

The chain uses TRBV29-1 and TRBJ1-1; D is unclear. The germline V gene encodes CDR1 SQVTM and CDR2 ANQGSEA. This CDR3 contains 10 residues. The V end was cut by 4 bases, the J end by 6 bases, with 6 bases between. The CDR3 DNA follows: TGCAGCGTTGCACACGCTGAAGCTTTCTTT. It is translated as CSVAHAEAFF. Drawing the rest from reference TRBV29-1 and TRBJ1-1, the complete variable domain is SAVISQKPSRDICQRGTSLTIQCQVDSQVTMMFWYRQQPGQSLTLIATANQGSEATYESGFVIDKFPISRPNLTFSTLTVSNMSPEDSSIYLCSVAHAEAFFGQGTRLTVV.

The rearrangement links TRBV11-2 to TRBJ2-6; D not resolved. The length of the CDR3 is 15 residues. Trimming removed 6 bases from V and 4 bases from J, with 13 bases in between. From germline, CDR1 is SGHAT and CDR2 FQNNGV. The CDR3, as DNA: TGTGCCAGCAGGTCCGGATGGACCGGGGCCAACGTCCTGACTTTC. Amino acid sequence: CASRSGWTGANVLTF.

Concerning this clone: This sample includes further DNA sequences coding for the same CDR3. The chain couples TRBV18 to TRBJ2-5; D may be TRBD1 or TRBD2 (5 bases each). CDR3 size: 14 residues. With 1 base removed from V and 2 bases from J, the gap between germline ends came to 8 bases. CDR1 and CDR2 from the germline V gene are KGHSH and LQKENI. In DNA, the CDR3 is TGTGCCAGCTCACCACGGGGGTCACAAGAGACCCAGTACTTC. Translating it yields CASSPRGSQETQYF.

The chain employs TRBV29-1 and TRBJ1-1; the D is unclear. V was cut by 2 bases and J by 5 bases, with 9 bases left in between. CDR3 length equals 12 residues. CDR1 is SQVTM and CDR2 is ANQGSEA in the germline V gene. CDR3 region: CSVERSGTEAFF. The CDR3 DNA reads TGCAGCGTTGAAAGGTCGGGTACTGAAGCTTTCTTT.

CDR3: CAGRGGQGEKLFF. DNA for the CDR3: TGTGCCGGGAGGGGAGGTCAAGGTGAAAAACTGTTTTTT. This rearrangement joins TRBV2 to TRBJ1-4; possibly TRBD1 for D (5 bases). This CDR3 contains 13 residues. Germline values: CDR1 SNHLY, CDR2 FYNNEI. V was cut by 11 bases and J by 7 bases, with 17 bases left in between. The entire variable domain, with the rest obtained from reference TRBV2 and TRBJ1-4, is as follows: EPEVTQTPSHQVTQMGQEVILRCVPISNHLYFYWYRQILGQKVEFLVSFYNNEISEKSEIFDDQFSVERPDGSNFTLKIRSTKLEDSAMYFCAGRGGQGEKLFFGSGTQLSVL.

The chain carries TRBV6-5 and TRBJ2-4; D not resolved. The CDR3 consists of 15 residues. Deletions cut 2 bases from V and 0 bases from J, with 8 bases between. CDR1 is MNHEY and CDR2 is SVGAGI in the germline V gene. In DNA form, the CDR3 reads TGTGCCAGCAGTTACGGGGATCTAGCCAAAAACATTCAGTACTTC. Its protein product is CASSYGDLAKNIQYF.

The J gene is TRBJ1-5, the V gene TRBV19; D is unclear. Trimming shortened V by 3 bases and J by 0 bases, and 15 bases separated the two germline ends. CDR1 is LNHDA, CDR2 SQIVND, per germline (reference sequence). This CDR3 is built from 17 residues. The CDR3 DNA is TGTGCCAGTAGTATGGTAGCTTCGGCAAATAGCAATCAGCCCCAGCATTTT. This gives the protein CASSMVASANSNQPQHF. Full variable domain (rest looked up from reference TRBV19 and TRBJ1-5): DGGITQSPKYLFRKEGQNVTLSCEQNLNHDAMYWYRQDPGQGLRLIYYSQIVNDFQKGDIAEGYSVSREKKESFPLTVTSAQKNPTAFYLCASSMVASANSNQPQHFGDGTRLSIL.

This clone has just a few counts. The chain uses TRBV7-9 and TRBJ2-7; 12 nucleotides align to TRBD2. The germline CDR1 and CDR2 sequences are SEHNR and FQNEAQ (reference sequence). Trimming at V came to 2 bases and at J to 6 bases, leaving 8 bases not matched to a gene. This CDR3 spans 16 amino acids. The CDR3 sequence: CASSLLTSGGRSEQYF. In DNA form, the CDR3 reads TGTGCCAGCAGCTTATTGACTAGCGGGGGTCGGTCCGAGCAGTACTTC.

The rearrangement uses TRBV15 and TRBJ2-2; perhaps TRBD1 as D (5 bases). V lost 0 bases to trimming and J lost 1 base, with 12 bases between them. CDR3 length: 17 amino acids. In germline, CDR1 is LNHNV, CDR2 YYDKDF (reference sequence). The CDR3 loop is CATSRDMWGLNTGELFF. CDR3 DNA sequence: TGTGCCACCAGCAGAGATATGTGGGGCCTGAACACCGGGGAGCTGTTTTTT. Full variable domain (missing parts from reference TRBV15 and TRBJ2-2): DAMVIQNPRYQVTQFGKPVTLSCSQTLNHNVMYWYQQKSSQAPKLLFHYYDKDFNNEADTPDNFQSRRPNTSFCFLDIRSPGLGDTAMYLCATSRDMWGLNTGELFFGEGSRLTVL.

This clone was recorded only once. This chain connects TRBV30 to TRBJ2-2; the D gene is possibly TRBD1 (6 bases). The germline V gene has CDR1 GTSNPN and CDR2 SVGIG (reference sequence). V lost 7 bases, J lost 1 base, and 13 bases lay in between. The CDR3 loop spans 14 amino acids. DNA of the CDR3: TGTGCCTCTAGACAGGTCCTGAACACCGGGGAGCTGTTTTTT. It yields the protein CASRQVLNTGELFF.

The V gene is TRBV7-9, the J gene TRBJ2-1, with a tentative D call TRBD2 (6 bases). Germline CDR1 reads SEHNR; CDR2 reads FQNEAQ (reference sequence). V lost 5 bases to trimming and J lost 5 bases, with 10 bases between them. The CDR3 loop spans 13 amino acids. CDR3 in DNA: TGTGCCAGCAGCCCCTCTAGCGACAATGAGCAGTTCTTC. Amino acids: CASSPSSDNEQFF.

The gene calls are TRBV7-2 and TRBJ2-4, with D possibly being TRBD1 (6 bases). This CDR3 contains 16 residues. V gave up 3 bases and J gave up 0 bases, with 12 bases separating them. The germline CDR1 and CDR2 sequences are SGHTA and FQGNSA. The CDR3 region is CASSFAFRGAKNIQYF. CDR3 bases: TGTGCCAGCAGCTTCGCCTTCAGGGGAGCCAAAAACATTCAGTACTTC.

The gene calls are TRBV5-1 and TRBJ2-3, with D tentatively TRBD2 (6 bases). Trimming shortened V by 0 bases and J by 1 base, and 6 bases separated the two germline ends. Germline CDR1 SGHRS, CDR2 YFSETQ. This CDR3 is built from 14 residues. The CDR3 DNA reads as TGCGCCAGCAGCTTGGAGCGGGGCACAGATACGCAGTATTTT. As protein: CASSLERGTDTQYF.

The CDR3 loop reads CASSQGVSSYEQYF. In DNA, the CDR3 is TGTGCCAGCAGCCAAGGTGTGAGCTCCTACGAGCAGTACTTC. The rearrangement uses TRBV14 and TRBJ2-7; unclear D gene. Germline V CDR1 and CDR2: SGHDN, FVKESK. Trimming removed 1 base from V and 0 bases from J, with 7 bases in between. The CDR3 sequence is 14 residues long.

The gene calls are TRBV29-1 and TRBJ1-2; D uncertain. Germline lookup yields CDR1 SQVTM and CDR2 ANQGSEA. This CDR3 comprises 12 residues. The V gene lost 7 bases and the J gene lost 0 bases, with 9 bases spanning the gap. The chain's CDR3 is CSGVLPNYGYTF. DNA of the CDR3: TGCAGCGGGGTCCTCCCTAACTATGGCTACACCTTC.

This clone showed up just a few times. The chain couples TRBV14 to TRBJ2-7; D gene unclear. The V gene's germline CDR1 is SGHDN and CDR2 FVKESK. The CDR3 is 14 amino acids. Trimming left V 0 bases short and J 5 bases short, with 11 bases between. CDR3 protein: CASSQDLTAHEQYF. The CDR3 DNA sequence: TGTGCCAGCAGCCAAGATCTAACGGCCCACGAGCAGTACTTC.

Only a few counts were recorded for this clone. CDR3 bases: TGCAGCGTTGTGGGACGTATGATCTTGGAGACCCAGTACTTC. It specifies CSVVGRMILETQYF. The chain joins TRBV29-1 to TRBJ2-5; D might be TRBD1 or TRBD2, each matching 5 bases. The CDR3 runs 14 residues. Deletions cut 4 bases from V and 5 bases from J, with 17 bases between. In germline, CDR1 is SQVTM, CDR2 ANQGSEA.

For this clone: The identical CDR3 is also encoded by other nucleotide sequences in the sample. The chain is built from TRBV5-1 and TRBJ2-1; the match to TRBD2 covers 12 bases. The CDR3 is 17 amino acids. Trimming at V came to 0 bases and at J to 5 bases, leaving 6 bases not matched to a gene. Looked up from germline, CDR1 is SGHRS and CDR2 is YFSETQ. The CDR3, as DNA: TGCGCCAGCAGCTTGGGCGGCCTAGCGGGGGGGCACAATGAGCAGTTCTTC. This codes for CASSLGGLAGGHNEQFF.

The chain uses TRBV5-6 and TRBJ2-5; no firm D call. Trimming left V 6 bases short and J 5 bases short, with 8 bases between. The CDR3 extends over 11 amino acids. Germline V CDR1 and CDR2: SGHDT, YYEEEE. The CDR3 here is CASKNNETQYF. The CDR3 DNA sequence: TGTGCCAGCAAAAATAACGAGACCCAGTACTTC.

This chain uses TRBV30 with TRBJ1-5, with no clear D. Trimming removed 0 bases from V and 6 bases from J, with 6 bases in between. CDR1 GTSNPN and CDR2 SVGIG come from the germline V gene (reference sequence). The CDR3 spans 12 residues. CDR3 sequence reads: CAWSVPSQPQHF. CDR3 nucleotide sequence: TGTGCCTGGAGTGTCCCAAGTCAGCCCCAGCATTTT.

The chain couples TRBV30 to TRBJ2-7; D might be TRBD2 (6 bases). Looked up from germline, CDR1 is GTSNPN and CDR2 is SVGIG (reference sequence). This CDR3 has 16 residues. With 0 bases removed from V and 2 bases from J, the gap between germline ends came to 17 bases. In DNA, the CDR3 is TGTGCCTGGAGTGTTTTACCCCCACGCGGGGCCTACGAGCAGTACTTC. This codes for CAWSVLPPRGAYEQYF.

This chain joins TRBV30 and TRBJ2-7, with 8 bases lining up with TRBD1. With 0 bases clipped from V and 6 bases from J, the junction kept 7 bases outside the gene matches. CDR1 is GTSNPN, CDR2 SVGIG, per germline (reference sequence). The CDR3 extends over 14 amino acids. The CDR3 is CAWSVQGGRGEQYF. The CDR3 nucleotides are TGTGCCTGGAGTGTACAGGGGGGAAGGGGCGAGCAGTACTTC.

The genes are TRBV27 and TRBJ2-7; D gene unclear. Germline CDR1 and CDR2: MNHEY and SMNVEV (reference sequence). Trimming shortened V by 8 bases and J by 0 bases, and 14 bases separated the two germline ends. This CDR3 region has 14 residues. The CDR3 DNA is TGTGCCAGCCCGAATGTACTCAACTCCTACGAGCAGTACTTC. Its translation is CASPNVLNSYEQYF.

The J gene is TRBJ2-2, the V gene TRBV11-2; weak D call: TRBD2 (5 bases). Germline V CDR1 and CDR2: SGHAT, FQNNGV. The V and J ends lost 1 base and 1 base respectively, with 13 bases between them. This CDR3 comprises 17 residues. CDR3: CASSLAREGRNTGELFF. CDR3 DNA: TGTGCCAGCAGCTTAGCCCGAGAAGGGAGGAACACCGGGGAGCTGTTTTTT.

The chain recombines TRBV10-3 with TRBJ1-4; D might be TRBD1 (6 bases). The CDR3 is 13 residues long. CDR1 and CDR2 from the germline V gene are ENHRY and SYGVKD. V lost 10 bases and J 0 bases, leaving 9 bases between the germline ends. This chain's CDR3 is CASAGATNEKLFF. In DNA form, the CDR3 reads TGTGCCAGCGCAGGGGCAACTAATGAAAAACTGTTTTTT.